This TCR beta chain comes out of a study of blood T cells in healthy people across ages. The second PCR ran about 7 to 12 cycles with a sample-barcoded 5' primer and J-beta primers. TCRdb analysed the 5' RACE reads with MiXCR anew, one entry per CDR3 protein. Seen here are 1.5 million to 2 million distinct CDR3 sequences, around 35% observed once, and the top ten hold approximately 11%. As for this clonotype: Its antigen is currently unknown.

Findings and limits, study-wide: Changes in expanded clonotypes were possibly confounded, as the CMV status of donors was unknown. Diversity figures based on one million T cells were deemed too low.

The CDR3 runs 15 residues. Germline CDR1 and CDR2: SGHRS and YFSETQ. Isolated per sample were at least 6 million PBMCs. This chain uses TRBV5-1 with TRBJ2-4, with TRBD1 identical over 7 bases. Matching the DNA end better, TRBJ2-7 makes the J call doubtful. The material sequenced was blood. The receptor comes from a woman aged 30 to 39 in good health. CDR3 nucleotides: TGCGCCAGCAGCTTGGGCAGGGGGATGGGCTACGAGCAGTACTTC. Translation gives CASSLGRGMGYEQYF.